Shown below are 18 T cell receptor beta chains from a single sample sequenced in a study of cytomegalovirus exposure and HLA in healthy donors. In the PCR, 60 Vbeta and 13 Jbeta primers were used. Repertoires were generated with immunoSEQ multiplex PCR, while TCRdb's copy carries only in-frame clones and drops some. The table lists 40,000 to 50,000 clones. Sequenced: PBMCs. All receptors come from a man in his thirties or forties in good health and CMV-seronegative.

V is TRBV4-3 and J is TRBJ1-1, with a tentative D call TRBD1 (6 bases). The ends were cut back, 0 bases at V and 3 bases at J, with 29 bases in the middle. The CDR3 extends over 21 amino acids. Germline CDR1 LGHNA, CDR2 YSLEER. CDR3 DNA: TGCGCCAGCAGCCAAGATTTGTACCCCGTTCGGGGGGACATTGAGCACACTGAAGCTTTCTTT. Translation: CASSQDLYPVRGDIEHTEAFF.

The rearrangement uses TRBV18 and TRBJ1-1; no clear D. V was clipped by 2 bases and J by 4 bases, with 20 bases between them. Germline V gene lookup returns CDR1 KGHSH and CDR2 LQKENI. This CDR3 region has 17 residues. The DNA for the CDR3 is TGTGCCAGCTCACCAACGGCCGTACAGCTCTTCTTCACTGAAGCTTTCTTT. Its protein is CASSPTAVQLFFTEAFF.

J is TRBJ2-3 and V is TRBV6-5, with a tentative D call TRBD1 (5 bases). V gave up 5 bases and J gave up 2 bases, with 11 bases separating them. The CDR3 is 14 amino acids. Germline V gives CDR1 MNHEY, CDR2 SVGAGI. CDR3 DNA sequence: TGTGCCAGCAGTCACAGGTCTCTCACAGATACGCAGTATTTT. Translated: CASSHRSLTDTQYF.

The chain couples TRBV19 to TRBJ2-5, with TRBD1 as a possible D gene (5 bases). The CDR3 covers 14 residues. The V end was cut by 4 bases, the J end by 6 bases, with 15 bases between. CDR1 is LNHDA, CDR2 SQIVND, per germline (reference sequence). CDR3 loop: CASSTAVGVKTQYF. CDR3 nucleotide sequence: TGTGCCAGTAGTACCGCGGTAGGGGTGAAGACCCAGTACTTC.

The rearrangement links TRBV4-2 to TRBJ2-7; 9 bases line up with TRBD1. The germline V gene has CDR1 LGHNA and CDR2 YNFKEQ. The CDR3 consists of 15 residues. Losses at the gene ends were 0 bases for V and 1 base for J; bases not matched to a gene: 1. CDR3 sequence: CASSQETGGSYEQYF. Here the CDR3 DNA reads TGTGCCAGCAGCCAAGAGACAGGGGGTTCCTACGAGCAGTACTTC.

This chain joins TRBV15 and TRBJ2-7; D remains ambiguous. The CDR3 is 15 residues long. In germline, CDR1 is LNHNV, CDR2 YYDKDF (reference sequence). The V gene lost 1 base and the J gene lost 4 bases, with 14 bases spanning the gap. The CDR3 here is CATSRGPVGEYEQYF. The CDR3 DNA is TGTGCCACCAGCAGAGGCCCTGTCGGTGAATACGAGCAGTACTTC.

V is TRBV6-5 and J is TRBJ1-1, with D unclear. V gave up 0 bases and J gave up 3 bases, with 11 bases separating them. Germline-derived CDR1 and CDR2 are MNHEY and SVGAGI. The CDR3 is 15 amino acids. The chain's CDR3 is CASSYSSSGDTEAFF. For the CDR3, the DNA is TGTGCCAGCAGTTACTCGAGTTCCGGGGACACTGAAGCTTTCTTT.

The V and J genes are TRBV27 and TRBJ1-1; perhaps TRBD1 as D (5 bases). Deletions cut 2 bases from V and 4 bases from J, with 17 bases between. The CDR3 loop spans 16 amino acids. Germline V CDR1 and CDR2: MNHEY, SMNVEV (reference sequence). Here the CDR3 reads CASSLENGGGGTEAFF. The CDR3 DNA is TGTGCCAGCAGTTTAGAAAACGGGGGAGGTGGCACTGAAGCTTTCTTT.

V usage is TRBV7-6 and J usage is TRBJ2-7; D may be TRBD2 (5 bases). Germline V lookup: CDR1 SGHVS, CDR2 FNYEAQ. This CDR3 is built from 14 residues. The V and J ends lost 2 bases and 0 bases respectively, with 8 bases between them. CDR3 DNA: TGTGCCAGCAGCTTAAGACGGGGCTCCTACGAGCAGTACTTC. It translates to CASSLRRGSYEQYF. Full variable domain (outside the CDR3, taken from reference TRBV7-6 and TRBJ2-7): GAGVSQSPRYKVTKRGQDVALRCDPISGHVSLYWYRQALGQGPEFLTYFNYEAQQDKSGLPNDRFSAERPEGSISTLTIQRTEQRDSAMYRCASSLRRGSYEQYFGPGTRLTVT.

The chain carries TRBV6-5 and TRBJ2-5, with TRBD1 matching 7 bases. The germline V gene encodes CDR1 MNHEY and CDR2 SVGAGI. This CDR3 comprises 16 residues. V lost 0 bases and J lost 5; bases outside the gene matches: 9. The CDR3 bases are TGTGCCAGCAGTTACTCGACAGGGTTGGGACCGGAGACCCAGTACTTC. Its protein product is CASSYSTGLGPETQYF.

The CDR3 protein is CASSQDRPLGSGSRNTQYF. CDR3 coding DNA: TGTGCCAGCAGCCAAGATCGCCCTTTGGGTAGCGGGAGTAGAAATACGCAGTATTTT. The rearrangement uses TRBV4-2 and TRBJ2-3; 9 nucleotides align to TRBD2. V lost 0 bases and J lost 7; bases outside the gene matches: 17. Germline CDR1 reads LGHNA; CDR2 reads YNFKEQ. The CDR3 extends over 19 amino acids.

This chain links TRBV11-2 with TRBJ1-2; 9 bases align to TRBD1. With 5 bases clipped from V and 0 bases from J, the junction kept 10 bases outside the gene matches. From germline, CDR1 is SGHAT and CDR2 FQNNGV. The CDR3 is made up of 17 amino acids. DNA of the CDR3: TGTGCCAGCAGCCCATACAGGGGGCTCTTAGCTAACTATGGCTACACCTTC. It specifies CASSPYRGLLANYGYTF.

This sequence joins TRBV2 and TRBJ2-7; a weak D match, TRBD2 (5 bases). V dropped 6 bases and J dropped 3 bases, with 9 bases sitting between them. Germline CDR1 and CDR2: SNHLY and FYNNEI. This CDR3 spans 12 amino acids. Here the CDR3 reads CASSGEFYEQYF. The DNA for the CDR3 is TGTGCCAGCAGCGGGGAGTTCTACGAGCAGTACTTC.

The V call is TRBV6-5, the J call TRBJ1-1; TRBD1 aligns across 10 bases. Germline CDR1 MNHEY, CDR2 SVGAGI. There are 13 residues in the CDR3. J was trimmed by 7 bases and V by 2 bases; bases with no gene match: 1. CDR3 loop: CASSYGDRGEAFF. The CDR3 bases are TGTGCCAGCAGTTACGGGGACAGGGGTGAAGCTTTCTTT.

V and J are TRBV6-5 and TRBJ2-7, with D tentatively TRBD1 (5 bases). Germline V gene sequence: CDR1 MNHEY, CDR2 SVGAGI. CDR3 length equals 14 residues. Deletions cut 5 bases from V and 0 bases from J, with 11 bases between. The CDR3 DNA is TGTGCCAGCAGTATACAGGTTTCCTCCTACGAGCAGTACTTC. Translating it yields CASSIQVSSYEQYF.

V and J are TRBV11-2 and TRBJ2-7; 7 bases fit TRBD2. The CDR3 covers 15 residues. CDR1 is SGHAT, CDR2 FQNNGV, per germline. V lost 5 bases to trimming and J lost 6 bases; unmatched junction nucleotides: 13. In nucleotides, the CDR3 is TGTGCCAGCAGCCAAGGACTAGGGGTGGACGGCGAGCAGTACTTC. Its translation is CASSQGLGVDGEQYF.

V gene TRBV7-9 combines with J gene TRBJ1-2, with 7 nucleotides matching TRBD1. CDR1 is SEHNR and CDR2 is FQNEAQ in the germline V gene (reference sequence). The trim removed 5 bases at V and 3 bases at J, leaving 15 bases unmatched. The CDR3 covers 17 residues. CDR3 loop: CASSAPLPRQGHYGYTF. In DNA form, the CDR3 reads TGTGCCAGCAGCGCCCCCTTGCCGCGACAGGGACACTATGGCTACACCTTC.

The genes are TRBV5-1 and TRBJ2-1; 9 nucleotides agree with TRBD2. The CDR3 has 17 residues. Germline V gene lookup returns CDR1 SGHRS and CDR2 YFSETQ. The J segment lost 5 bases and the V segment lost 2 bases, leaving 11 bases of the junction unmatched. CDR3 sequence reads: CASSFFPRTSANNEQFF. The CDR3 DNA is TGCGCCAGCAGCTTCTTTCCCCGGACTAGCGCTAACAATGAGCAGTTCTTC.